The rows below give T cell receptor beta chains drawn from one sample of a study of shared T cell receptors in the human thymus. Clones were read by immunoSEQ multiplex PCR, and TCRdb kept only the in-frame ones, dropping some. The repertoire holds roughly 560,000 clones, approximately 78% seen once, with about 0.012% in the top ten. A further study also used this sample, focusing on human thymus T cells.

Sequencing was carried out using thymocytes. These receptors were obtained from a boy in the first two years of life with a congenital heart defect. The CDR3 runs from the conserved cysteine through the conserved F or W. The D gene is left open where the match is weak. Clone size appears in some rows only: once, few, many, or a class for an expanded clone.

v_call: TRBV29-1; d_call: TRBD2; j_call: TRBJ2-7; cdr3_length: 16; clone_size: -; cdr3_nt: TGCAGCGTTGAAGATCCCCTGGGGGGGACCTCCTACGAGCAGTACTTC; cdr3_aa: CSVEDPLGGTSYEQYF
v_call: TRBV4-3; d_call: -; j_call: TRBJ1-4; cdr3_length: 15; clone_size: -; cdr3_nt: TGCGCCAGCAGCCAAGATAACAGCAGGAATGAAAAACTGTTTTTT; cdr3_aa: CASSQDNSRNEKLFF
v_call: TRBV13; d_call: TRBD2; j_call: TRBJ2-7; cdr3_length: 16; clone_size: few; cdr3_nt: TGTGCCAGCAGCTTAGAAGGGCTAGCGGGAAAATACGAGCAGTACTTC; cdr3_aa: CASSLEGLAGKYEQYF
v_call: TRBV4-3; d_call: TRBD1; j_call: TRBJ2-7; cdr3_length: 15; clone_size: -; cdr3_nt: TGCGCCAGCAGCCATGCGGCAGGGGGATGGTACGAGCAGTACTTC; cdr3_aa: CASSHAAGGWYEQYF
v_call: TRBV19; d_call: TRBD1; j_call: TRBJ1-5; cdr3_length: 14; clone_size: once; cdr3_nt: TGTGCCAGTAGTGCCGGACAGGGCGATCAGCCCCAGCATTTT; cdr3_aa: CASSAGQGDQPQHF
v_call: TRBV27; d_call: -; j_call: TRBJ1-5; cdr3_length: 13; clone_size: -; cdr3_nt: TGTGCCAGCAGTTTGAGAATAGATCAGCCCCAGCATTTT; cdr3_aa: CASSLRIDQPQHF
v_call: TRBV9; d_call: -; j_call: TRBJ2-3; cdr3_length: 16; clone_size: -; cdr3_nt: TGTGCCAGCAGCGTAGCTGGACGGAGGGAGGCAGATACGCAGTATTTT; cdr3_aa: CASSVAGRREADTQYF
v_call: TRBV6-1; d_call: -; j_call: TRBJ2-5; cdr3_length: 15; clone_size: few; cdr3_nt: TGTGCCAGCAGTCCCAGTGTGGGACGGGAGGAGACCCAGTACTTC; cdr3_aa: CASSPSVGREETQYF
v_call: TRBV4-2; d_call: -; j_call: TRBJ1-5; cdr3_length: 14; clone_size: -; cdr3_nt: TGTGCCAGCAGCCAGACAGATAGCAATCAGCCCCAGCATTTT; cdr3_aa: CASSQTDSNQPQHF
v_call: TRBV9; d_call: -; j_call: TRBJ1-3; cdr3_length: 15; clone_size: -; cdr3_nt: TGTGCCAGCAGCCCCGGACTCAGCTCTGGAAACACCATATATTTT; cdr3_aa: CASSPGLSSGNTIYF
v_call: TRBV5-1; d_call: -; j_call: TRBJ1-1; cdr3_length: 13; clone_size: -; cdr3_nt: TGCGCCAGCAGCTTACCAGGTAATCCTGAAGCTTTCTTT; cdr3_aa: CASSLPGNPEAFF
v_call: TRBV7-2; d_call: -; j_call: TRBJ2-7; cdr3_length: 11; clone_size: -; cdr3_nt: TGTGCCAGCAGCTTCGCGGAAGAGCAGTACTTC; cdr3_aa: CASSFAEEQYF
v_call: TRBV27; d_call: -; j_call: TRBJ2-3; cdr3_length: 13; clone_size: -; cdr3_nt: TGTGCCAGCAGTCGAATACGGGGAGATACGCAGTATTTT; cdr3_aa: CASSRIRGDTQYF
v_call: TRBV29-1; d_call: -; j_call: TRBJ2-6; cdr3_length: 15; clone_size: -; cdr3_nt: TGCAGCGTTGTTGGCAGGGGTGATGGGGCCAACGTCCTGACTTTC; cdr3_aa: CSVVGRGDGANVLTF
v_call: TRBV25-1; d_call: TRBD2; j_call: TRBJ2-3; cdr3_length: 16; clone_size: few; cdr3_nt: TGTGCCAGCAGTGAATCTGGCAGCGGGGGGGGAGATACGCAGTATTTT; cdr3_aa: CASSESGSGGGDTQYF
v_call: TRBV28; d_call: -; j_call: TRBJ2-2; cdr3_length: 17; clone_size: -; cdr3_nt: TGTGCCAGCAGTTTTTGTGCGACGGGGAAAAAAACCGGGGAGCTGTTTTTT; cdr3_aa: CASSFCATGKKTGELFF
v_call: TRBV27; d_call: TRBD1; j_call: TRBJ1-2; cdr3_length: 16; clone_size: few; cdr3_nt: TGTGCCAGCAGTCCCGCGGACAGGGGGACGATATATGGCTACACCTTC; cdr3_aa: CASSPADRGTIYGYTF
v_call: TRBV27; d_call: -; j_call: TRBJ2-7; cdr3_length: 16; clone_size: once; cdr3_nt: TGTGCCAGCAGTTTATCGGGGACACCAAGCTCCTACGAGCAGTACTTC; cdr3_aa: CASSLSGTPSSYEQYF
v_call: TRBV19; d_call: TRBD1; j_call: TRBJ2-7; cdr3_length: 14; clone_size: -; cdr3_nt: TGTGCCAGTACCCTCTCCGGGACAGCCTACGAGCAGTACTTC; cdr3_aa: CASTLSGTAYEQYF
v_call: TRBV21-1; d_call: -; j_call: TRBJ2-7; cdr3_length: 12; clone_size: -; cdr3_nt: TGTGCCAGCAGCCCGCCTAGGTACGAGCAGTACTTC; cdr3_aa: CASSPPRYEQYF
v_call: TRBV21-1; d_call: -; j_call: TRBJ2-7; cdr3_length: 11; clone_size: -; cdr3_nt: TGTGCCAGCAAGAGAGGCTACGAGCAGTACTTC; cdr3_aa: CASKRGYEQYF
v_call: TRBV14; d_call: TRBD2; j_call: TRBJ2-2; cdr3_length: 21; clone_size: -; cdr3_nt: TGTGCCAGCAGCCAAGAAATCTTCGAGCGGGAGTTTTCCACGAACACCGGGGAGCTGTTTTTT; cdr3_aa: CASSQEIFEREFSTNTGELFF
v_call: TRBV7-8; d_call: TRBD1; j_call: TRBJ2-7; cdr3_length: 14; clone_size: -; cdr3_nt: TGTGCCAGCAGCTTACCGGACAGGGACTACGAGCAGTACTTC; cdr3_aa: CASSLPDRDYEQYF
v_call: TRBV4-2; d_call: TRBD2; j_call: TRBJ2-1; cdr3_length: 14; clone_size: -; cdr3_nt: TGTGCCAGCAGCCAAGAGGGACTAGCGGGAGTGGCGTTCTTC; cdr3_aa: CASSQEGLAGVAFF
v_call: TRBV9; d_call: TRBD1; j_call: TRBJ1-3; cdr3_length: 17; clone_size: -; cdr3_nt: TGTGCCAGCAGCCGAAGGACAGGCATTCCCTCTGGAAACACCATATATTTT; cdr3_aa: CASSRRTGIPSGNTIYF